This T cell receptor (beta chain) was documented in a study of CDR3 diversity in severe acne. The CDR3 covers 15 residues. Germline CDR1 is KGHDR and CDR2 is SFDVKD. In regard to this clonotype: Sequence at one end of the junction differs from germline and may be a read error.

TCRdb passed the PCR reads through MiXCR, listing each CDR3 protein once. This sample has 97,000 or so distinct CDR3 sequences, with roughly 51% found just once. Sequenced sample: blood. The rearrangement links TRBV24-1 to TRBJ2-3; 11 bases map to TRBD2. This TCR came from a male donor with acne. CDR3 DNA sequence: TGCAGTGCCACTCCGGGACTAGCGGGCACAGATACGCAGTATTTT. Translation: CSATPGLAGTDTQYF.